The present T cell receptor (beta chain) was sequenced within a study of tumor and adjacent non-tumor tissue in lung cancer (dated by TCRdb to 2016 to 2018). General notes on the study: The cohort included around twelve adenocarcinoma, a couple of squamous cell carcinoma and 1 small cell lung cancer patients. Among the approximately 15 patients, ages ranged from roughly 31 to 80 years, roughly ten were men and 5 were women, and disease was TNM stage I to III. A total of roughly 130,000,000 productive TCRbeta reads were generated by sequencing, corresponding to an average of approximately 4.5 million reads per sample. The study compared bulk TCRbeta repertoires between lung tumor tissue and matched distant non-tumor lung tissue from over 13 lung cancer patients. For each patient, one tumor sample and one normal lung sample were taken, giving approximately 29 paired specimens that underwent TCRbeta CDR3 sequencing.

The study at large found these results: Tumor tissue showed significantly greater TCR diversity (inverse Simpson) than normal lung tissue (roughly 430 vs 170, P = 0.0075, Mann-Whitney U test). Younger patients had significantly higher TCR diversity, and higher tumor TCR diversity was associated with shorter overall and disease-free survival. Only around 16 patients were in the cohort, and the authors stated that larger samples and more detailed clinical data are needed. The sequencing platform is not named in the methods, and unique molecular identifiers are not mentioned. Peripheral blood was not sequenced, so blood TCRbeta repertoires were not examined in the lung cancer patients of the study. In normal lung, the top 100 clones accounted for a significantly larger cumulative share of the repertoire than in tumor tissue.

From the cysteine through the phenylalanine, the CDR3 covers 15 amino acids. This entry keeps only the CDR3 DNA: 45 bases, framed from base 1. Relative to germline, V is 5 bases shorter and J is 1 base shorter, with 9 bases between their ends. Library preparation was by multiplex PCR. Sequencing was performed on an Illumina HiSeq 2500. TCRbeta libraries were constructed through three rounds of nested PCR with primers (Table S4) according to protocols adapted from ARM-PCR. PCR products of 200-500 bp were gel-excised and purified with the QIAquick gel extraction kit before sequencing. The original pipeline was this. Trimmomatic was used to clean the reads, FLASH was used to merge the reads into complete CDR3 sequences, and MiTCR was used to assign the reads to V(D)J germline segments. Clonal diversity was computed as the inverse Simpson's index with VDJtools. A read counted as productive if the sequence was in-frame and lacked a premature stop codon. TCRdb reanalyzed the raw reads on its own, using fastp at Q25 for trimming and MiXCR for clone calling, and kept in-frame beta chains. Duplicate CDR3 protein sequences are folded into a single record with the most common DNA and genes. V and J calls and clone size were set by TCRdb, not the authors. The sample records about 60,000 distinct CDR3 sequences, around two thirds of which are singletons. The ten largest clonotypes hold less than 35% of the sample.

Comment on this clonotype: This receptor's antigen is unknown. No per-base quality is available; no much larger clone lies one base away.

RNA was isolated from bulk, unsorted tissue, and RNA quality was assessed with a NanoDrop ND-1000 and an Agilent 2100. For the normal lung samples, distant non-tumor tissue was collected more than 3 cm away from the tumor edge. Newly diagnosed lung cancer patients without prior chemotherapy who had been admitted for thoracic surgery in China between August and November 2014 were enrolled as donors. The study excluded patients who had received radiotherapy or chemotherapy before or who had another cancer at the same time. Surgical tissue pieces of about 1-2.1 cm3 were preserved in RNAlater solution and stored at -80 °C until use.

The receptor was isolated from a man in his sixties or seventies with non-small cell lung cancer. The sample taken for sequencing was distant non-tumor lung tissue. Recombination connected TRBV12-3 or TRBV12-4 to TRBJ2-6; no D segment can be confidently identified. The DNA sequence is given as TGTGCCAGCAGTGACACAGAGTCTGGGGCCAACGTCCTGACTTTC. Translation gives CASSDTESGANVLTF.